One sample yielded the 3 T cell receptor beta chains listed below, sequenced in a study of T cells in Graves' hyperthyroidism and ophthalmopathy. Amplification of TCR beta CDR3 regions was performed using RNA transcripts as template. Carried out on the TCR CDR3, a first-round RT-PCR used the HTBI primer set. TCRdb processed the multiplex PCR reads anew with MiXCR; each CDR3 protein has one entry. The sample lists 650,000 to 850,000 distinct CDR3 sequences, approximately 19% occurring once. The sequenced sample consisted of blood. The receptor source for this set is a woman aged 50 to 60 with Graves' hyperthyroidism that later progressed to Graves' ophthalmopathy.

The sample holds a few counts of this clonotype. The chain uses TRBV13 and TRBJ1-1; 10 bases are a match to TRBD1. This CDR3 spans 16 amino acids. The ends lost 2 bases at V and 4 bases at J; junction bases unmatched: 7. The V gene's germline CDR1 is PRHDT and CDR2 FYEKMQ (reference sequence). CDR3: CASSLPGQGGITEAFF. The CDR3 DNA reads TGTGCCAGCAGCTTACCAGGACAGGGGGGGATCACTGAAGCTTTCTTT.

The CDR3: CASSPGLYSGNTIYF. The CDR3 DNA follows: TGTGCCAGCAGTCCTGGCCTTTACTCTGGAAACACCATATATTTT. The rearrangement joins TRBV3-1 to TRBJ1-3; D ambiguous. Per the germline V gene, CDR1 is LGHDT and CDR2 is YNNKEL (reference sequence). V was cut by 6 bases and J by 0 bases, with 12 bases left in between. The CDR3 is made up of 15 amino acids.

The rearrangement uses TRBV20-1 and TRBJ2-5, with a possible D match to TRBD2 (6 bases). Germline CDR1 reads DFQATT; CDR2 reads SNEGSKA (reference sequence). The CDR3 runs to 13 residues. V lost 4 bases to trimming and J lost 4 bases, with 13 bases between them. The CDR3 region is CSATLGGGETQYF. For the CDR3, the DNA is TGCAGTGCTACACTTGGGGGAGGAGAGACCCAGTACTTC.